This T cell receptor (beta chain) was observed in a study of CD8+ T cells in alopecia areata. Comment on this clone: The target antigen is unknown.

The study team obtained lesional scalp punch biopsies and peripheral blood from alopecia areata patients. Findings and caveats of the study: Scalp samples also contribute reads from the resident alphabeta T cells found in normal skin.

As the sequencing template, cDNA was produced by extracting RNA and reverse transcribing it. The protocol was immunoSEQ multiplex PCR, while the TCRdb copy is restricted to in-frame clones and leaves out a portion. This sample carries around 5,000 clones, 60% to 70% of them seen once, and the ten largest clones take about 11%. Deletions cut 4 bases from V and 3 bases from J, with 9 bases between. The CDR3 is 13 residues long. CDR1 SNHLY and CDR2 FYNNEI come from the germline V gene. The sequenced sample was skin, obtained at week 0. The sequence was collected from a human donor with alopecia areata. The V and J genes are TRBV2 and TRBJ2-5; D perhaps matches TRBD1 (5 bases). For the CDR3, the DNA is TGTGCCAGCAGTGGCTCAGGGAAAGAGACCCAGTACTTC. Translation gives CASSGSGKETQYF.